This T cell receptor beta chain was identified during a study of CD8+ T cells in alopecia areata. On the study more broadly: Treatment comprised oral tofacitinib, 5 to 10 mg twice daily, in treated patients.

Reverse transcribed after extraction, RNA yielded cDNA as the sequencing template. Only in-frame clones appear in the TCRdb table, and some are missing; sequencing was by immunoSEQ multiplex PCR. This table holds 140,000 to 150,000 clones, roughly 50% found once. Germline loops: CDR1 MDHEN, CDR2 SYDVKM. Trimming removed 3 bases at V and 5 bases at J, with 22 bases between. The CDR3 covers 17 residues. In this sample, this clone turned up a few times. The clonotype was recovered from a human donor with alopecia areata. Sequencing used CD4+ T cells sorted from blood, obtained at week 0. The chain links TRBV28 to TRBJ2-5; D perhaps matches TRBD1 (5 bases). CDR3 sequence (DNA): TGTGCCAGCAGTTTTCCGGTGGGGCAGGTATCCGGGGAGACCCAGTACTTC. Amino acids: CASSFPVGQVSGETQYF.